Here is one T cell receptor (beta chain) with its context. This receptor's antigen is unknown. No base quality information exists; no much larger clone differs at one position. Patients with autoimmune disease history or receiving systemic immunosuppression were excluded from the trial. Peripheral blood for TCR sequencing was drawn from every dose cohort at baseline, at cycle 4 day 1 and at cycle 7 day 1. Samples were obtained from an open-label, multicenter, first-in-human phase I dose-escalation trial of ivuxolimab. Adults with locally advanced or metastatic melanoma, renal cell, hepatocellular, or head and neck squamous cell carcinoma were enrolled in the trial. Before TCR sequencing, CD4+ T cells and CD8+ T cells were sorted from peripheral blood as separate populations. V drops 6 bases and J drops 7 bases, leaving 9 bases in between. For CDR1 and CDR2, the germline V gene lists MNHEY and SVGAGI. From the cysteine through the phenylalanine, the CDR3 covers 11 amino acids. CDR3 DNA is the only sequence kept; it has 33 bases, read in frame from the first base.

The data stem from a study of OX40 agonist ivuxolimab in advanced cancers. Turning to the overall study: Ivuxolimab was a fully human IgG2 agonistic monoclonal antibody targeting the costimulatory receptor OX40 (CD134). Intravenous ivuxolimab was administered to patients every 2 weeks at six dose levels: 0.01, 0.1, 0.3, 1.5, 3 and 10 mg/kg. Of the approximately 54 dose-escalation patients, hepatocellular carcinoma was present in 19, melanoma in around 15, renal cell carcinoma in 9 and head and neck cancer in 9. The paper covers the monotherapy dose-escalation part of the phase I ivuxolimab trial, which included N ≈ 50 patients. Partial responses occurred in three dose-escalation patients: two with cutaneous melanoma and one with hepatocellular carcinoma. In the dose-escalation cohort, 65% to 85% of patients were male, and the mean age was 60 years with a range of roughly 23 to 90. Patients were allowed to have had prior anti-PD-1, anti-PD-L1 or anti-CTLA-4 therapy, and 40% of the dose-escalation patients had previously received checkpoint inhibitors. Peripheral TCRbeta sequencing aimed to test whether ivuxolimab altered TCR sequence diversity and caused clonal T-cell expansion.

Broader findings and caveats from the paper: After ivuxolimab, CD8+ T cells had more expanded clones than CD4+ T cells on average. Antigen specificity was not determined for the clonally expanded peripheral T cells. At doses from 0.1 to 3.0 mg/kg, clonal expansion was seen in both CD4+ and CD8+ blood T cells between baseline and week 6. In the 0.1-3.0 mg/kg groups, partial responders had among the lowest normalized peripheral clonal expansion, particularly in CD8+ T cells. Low levels of normalized T-cell clonal expansion were also shown by some nonresponding patients.

Genomic DNA was extracted from sorted cells for sequencing of the TCRbeta CDR3 region. TCRbeta CDR3 regions were sequenced using the immunoSEQ Assay. TCRdb took over this immuneACCESS table, retaining in-frame rearrangements with V and J assigned. Such tables are incomplete; in checked studies, under half of the missing clones stem from an unresolved V gene, and the remainder is unexplained. The sample records 25,000 to 30,000 clones, 80% to 90% of which are singletons. Around 10% of the sample goes to the ten largest clones. The chain uses TRBV6-5 and TRBJ1-1; 5 matching bases give a weak D call of TRBD1. The material sequenced was CD4+ or CD8+ T cells sorted from blood, taken in a trial of the OX40 agonist ivuxolimab. This receptor was taken from an adult with an advanced solid tumor such as melanoma, head and neck, liver or kidney cancer. Here the CDR3 is given as CASRSTDEAFF. In nucleotides, the sequence is TGTGCCAGCAGATCGACAGATGAAGCTTTCTTT.